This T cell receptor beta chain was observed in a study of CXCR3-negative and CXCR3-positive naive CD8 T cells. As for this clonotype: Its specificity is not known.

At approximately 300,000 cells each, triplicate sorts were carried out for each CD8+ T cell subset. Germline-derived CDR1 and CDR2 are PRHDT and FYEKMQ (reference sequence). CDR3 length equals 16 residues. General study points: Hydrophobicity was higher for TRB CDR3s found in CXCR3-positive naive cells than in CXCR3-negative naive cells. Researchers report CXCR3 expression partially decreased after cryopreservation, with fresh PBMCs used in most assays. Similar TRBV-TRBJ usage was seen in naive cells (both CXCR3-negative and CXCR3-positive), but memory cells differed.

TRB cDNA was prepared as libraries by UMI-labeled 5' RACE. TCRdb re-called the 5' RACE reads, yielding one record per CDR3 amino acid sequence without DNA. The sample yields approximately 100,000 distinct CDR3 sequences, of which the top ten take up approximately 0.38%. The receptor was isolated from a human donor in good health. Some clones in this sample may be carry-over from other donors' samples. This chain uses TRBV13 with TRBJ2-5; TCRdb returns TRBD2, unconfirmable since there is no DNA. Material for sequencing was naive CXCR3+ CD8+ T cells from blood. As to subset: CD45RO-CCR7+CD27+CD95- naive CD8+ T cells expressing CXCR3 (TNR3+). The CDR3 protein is CASSPRTSGRRETQYF.